These 28 T cell receptor beta chains were all obtained from the same sample, sequenced in a study of blood T cell repertoires in COVID-19 (dated by TCRdb to about 2020). Library prep was done by the immunoSEQ multiplex PCR assay. TCRdb took over this immuneACCESS table, retaining in-frame rearrangements with V and J assigned. Such tables are incomplete; in checked studies, under half of the missing clones stem from an unresolved V gene, and the remainder is unexplained. This sample has approximately 92,000 clones in its table, and 70% to 85% of those were observed once. 20% to 25% of the sample is held by the ten biggest clonotypes. The sequencing sample was made of peripheral blood. The receptors were sampled from a woman aged 55-69 years in a cohort sampled during active or convalescent COVID-19.

The CDR3, as DNA: TGTGCCAGCAGTTTAGGAGGGGGAACTGAAGCTTTCTTT. Residues: CASSLGGGTEAFF. V usage is TRBV12-3 or TRBV12-4 and J usage is TRBJ1-1, with a weak D call TRBD1 (6 bases). The ends were cut back, 1 base at V and 5 bases at J, with 8 bases in the middle. The CDR3 is made up of 13 amino acids.

The rearrangement uses TRBV5-1 and TRBJ1-6; a weak D match, TRBD1 (5 bases). Trimming left V 0 bases short and J 8 bases short, with 12 bases between. The CDR3 length is 15 residues. Germline V CDR1 and CDR2: SGHRS, YFSETQ. DNA for the CDR3: TGCGCCAGCAGCTTGGCGGGGGGAGGGTATTCACCCCTCCACTTT. The encoded protein is CASSLAGGGYSPLHF.

This clone was detected a few times. This chain joins TRBV27 and TRBJ2-1; 11 nucleotides agree with TRBD1. V was clipped by 5 bases and J by 5 bases; unmatched bases: 2. CDR1 and CDR2 (germline): MNHEY, SMNVEV (reference sequence). The CDR3 length is 14 residues. The CDR3 here is CASSPGQGDNEQFF. Here the CDR3 DNA reads TGTGCCAGCAGTCCGGGACAGGGGGACAATGAGCAGTTCTTC.

This chain connects TRBV11-2 to TRBJ1-6; TRBD1 agrees at 10 bases. The V and J ends lost 4 bases and 9 bases, in that order; junction bases with no gene match: 3. The CDR3 has 14 amino acids. Germline values: CDR1 SGHAT, CDR2 FQNNGV. In nucleotides, the CDR3 is TGTGCCAGCAGCTCGAGGACAGGGGGTTCACCCCTCCACTTT. Its protein is CASSSRTGGSPLHF.

The genes are TRBV5-5 and TRBJ2-3, with TRBD2 matching 9 bases. CDR3 length equals 16 residues. Germline V gene sequence: CDR1 SGHKS, CDR2 YYEKEE (reference sequence). Unmatched junction bases numbered 9, after V lost 2 bases and J lost 5 bases. The chain's CDR3 is CASSFELRGGRDTQYF. DNA of the CDR3: TGTGCCAGCAGCTTTGAGTTGCGGGGGGGCCGAGATACGCAGTATTTT.

This chain links TRBV30 with TRBJ1-5, with 7 bases identical to TRBD1. There are 15 residues in the CDR3. V shed 1 base and J 1 base; nucleotides not matched to a gene: 4. The V gene's germline CDR1 is GTSNPN and CDR2 SVGIG (reference sequence). This CDR3 is CAWSAGQFSNQPQHF. For the CDR3, the DNA is TGTGCCTGGAGTGCGGGACAGTTCAGCAATCAGCCCCAGCATTTT.

The V and J genes are TRBV4-1 and TRBJ2-6; 14 bases agree with TRBD2. Per germline, CDR1 MGHRA and CDR2 YSYEKL. This CDR3 has 19 residues. After removal of 0 bases from V and 4 bases from J, the junction contained 5 bases not matched to a gene. CDR3 sequence: CASSQETSGGAHGANVLTF. CDR3 in DNA: TGCGCCAGCAGCCAAGAGACTAGCGGGGGGGCTCACGGGGCCAACGTCCTGACTTTC.

This sequence joins TRBV6-2 or TRBV6-3 and TRBJ2-7; D ambiguous. The CDR3 runs to 12 residues. Germline values: CDR1 MNHEY, CDR2 SVGEGT. Trimming removed 6 bases from V and 2 bases from J, with 8 bases in between. In nucleotides, the CDR3 is TGTGCCAGCAGCCCGCAGACCTACGAGCAGTACTTC. As protein: CASSPQTYEQYF.

This sequence joins TRBV5-1 and TRBJ2-1; 9 positions agree with TRBD2. This CDR3 region has 15 residues. Germline assignment: CDR1 SGHRS and CDR2 YFSETQ. Unmatched junction bases numbered 7, after V lost 0 bases and J lost 9 bases. CDR3 region: CASSLASGVPGEQFF. The CDR3 bases are TGCGCCAGCAGCTTGGCTAGCGGGGTTCCGGGTGAGCAGTTCTTC.

The chain joins TRBV6-7 to TRBJ2-5; 14 bases agree with TRBD2. TRBV6-7 is an ORF for which the function is uncertain. The CDR3 extends over 17 amino acids. Losses at the gene ends were 6 bases for V and 2 bases for J; bases not matched to a gene: 8. This CDR3 reads CASRECRTSGGQETQYF. DNA of the CDR3: TGTGCCAGCAGGGAATGTAGGACTAGCGGGGGGCAAGAGACCCAGTACTTC.

For the CDR3, the DNA is TGTGCCAGCAGTTACCGGGAGGGGTACTACGAGCAGTACTTC. Translated, it gives CASSYREGYYEQYF. The genes are TRBV6-5 and TRBJ2-7; 8 positions match TRBD2. V was pared by 2 bases and J by 3 bases, with 3 bases of the junction left unmatched. The CDR3 extends over 14 amino acids. The germline V gene encodes CDR1 MNHEY and CDR2 SVGAGI.

This clone was counted only a few times. The chain has TRBV5-6 and TRBJ2-3; D is perhaps TRBD2 (5 bases). Germline V lookup: CDR1 SGHDT, CDR2 YYEEEE. With 0 bases removed from V and 5 bases from J, the gap between germline ends came to 7 bases. The CDR3 covers 13 residues. The CDR3 DNA is TGTGCCAGCAGCTTGGTTGAGGGAGATACGCAGTATTTT. Its translation: CASSLVEGDTQYF.

The chain uses TRBV29-1 and TRBJ1-2, with a tentative D call TRBD1 (6 bases). CDR1 and CDR2 from the germline V gene are SQVTM and ANQGSEA. This CDR3 region has 12 residues. Deletions cut 7 bases from V and 6 bases from J, with 15 bases between. The CDR3, as DNA: TGCAGCGGGGGGACATACTCAAATGGCTACACCTTC. The encoded protein is CSGGTYSNGYTF. The complete variable domain, with remaining parts taken from reference TRBV29-1 and TRBJ1-2, reads SAVISQKPSRDICQRGTSLTIQCQVDSQVTMMFWYRQQPGQSLTLIATANQGSEATYESGFVIDKFPISRPNLTFSTLTVSNMSPEDSSIYLCSGGTYSNGYTFGSGTRLTVV.

The chain has TRBV4-2 and TRBJ1-2, with 8 positions matching TRBD1. Looked up from germline, CDR1 is LGHNA and CDR2 is YNFKEQ. V lost 0 bases to trimming and J lost 7 bases; unmatched junction nucleotides: 7. The length of the CDR3 is 15 residues. The CDR3 nucleotides are TGTGCCAGCAGCCAAGACGGACAGGGTATCCGTGGCTACACCTTC. Its translation: CASSQDGQGIRGYTF.

The chain recombines TRBV18 with TRBJ2-7; D perhaps matches TRBD1 (6 bases). The V end was cut by 3 bases, the J end by 1 base, with 10 bases between. This CDR3 has 14 amino acids. Looked up from germline, CDR1 is KGHSH and CDR2 is LQKENI. The CDR3 loop reads CASSPRDTSYEQYF. The CDR3 DNA sequence: TGTGCCAGCTCACCTAGGGACACATCCTACGAGCAGTACTTC. The complete variable domain, with remaining parts taken from reference TRBV18 and TRBJ2-7, reads NAGVMQNPRHLVRRRGQEARLRCSPMKGHSHVYWYRQLPEEGLKFMVYLQKENIIDESGMPKERFSAEFPKEGPSILRIQQVVRGDSAAYFCASSPRDTSYEQYFGPGTRLTVT.

The rearrangement joins TRBV5-6 to TRBJ1-5, with D maybe TRBD1 (6 bases). Germline V gene sequence: CDR1 SGHDT, CDR2 YYEEEE. CDR3 size: 14 residues. Trimming removed 0 bases at V and 7 bases at J, with 11 bases between. CDR3 DNA: TGTGCCAGCAGCTTGGCCGGCGGGGGCCAGCCCCAGCATTTT. Its translation: CASSLAGGGQPQHF.

The chain employs TRBV6-2 or TRBV6-3 and TRBJ1-6; 9 bases fit TRBD1. V trimming: 2 bases; J trimming: 0 bases; junction bases outside the gene matches: 5. Germline values: CDR1 MNHEY, CDR2 SVGEGT. The CDR3 totals 18 residues. CDR3: CASSYRGTGSSYNSPLHF. For the CDR3, the DNA is TGTGCCAGCAGTTACAGGGGGACAGGGAGCTCCTATAATTCACCCCTCCACTTT.

This clone has only one observation. The genes are TRBV6-6 and TRBJ1-1; D perhaps matches TRBD1 (6 bases). The CDR3 length is 15 residues. The V end was cut by 6 bases, the J end by 1 base, with 15 bases between. Germline CDR1 and CDR2: MNHNY and SVGAGI (reference sequence). The CDR3 DNA is TGTGCCAGCAGCCCCCGACCGGGACAGAACACTGAAGCTTTCTTT. Its translation: CASSPRPGQNTEAFF.

The rearrangement joins TRBV4-1 to TRBJ1-6; the D gene is possibly TRBD1 (5 bases). In germline, CDR1 is MGHRA, CDR2 YSYEKL. The CDR3 contains 15 residues. V lost 1 base and J lost 7, with 11 bases in between. CDR3 region: CASSQGLGGNSPLHF. CDR3 bases: TGCGCCAGCAGCCAAGGCCTCGGGGGGAATTCACCCCTCCACTTT.

The chain carries TRBV19 and TRBJ2-5, with a possible D match to TRBD1 (6 bases). Germline-derived CDR1 and CDR2 are LNHDA and SQIVND (reference sequence). The CDR3 extends over 16 amino acids. Trimming took 4 bases from V and 5 from J, leaving 20 bases between them. CDR3 region: CASSRGGGQRIETQYF. The CDR3 DNA reads as TGTGCCAGTAGTAGGGGTGGGGGCCAGAGGATCGAGACCCAGTACTTC.

V usage is TRBV6-5 and J usage is TRBJ1-2; TRBD1 aligns across 7 bases. V dropped 5 bases and J dropped 2; count of bases not matched to a gene: 2. Germline assignment: CDR1 MNHEY and CDR2 SVGAGI. The CDR3 is made up of 13 amino acids. The CDR3, as DNA: TGTGCCAGCAGTACGACAGGGAACTATGGCTACACCTTC. Protein sequence: CASSTTGNYGYTF.

CDR3 in DNA: TGTGCCAGCACCCGAAGCGGGGGGCAAGAGACCCAGTACTTC. Translated, it gives CASTRSGGQETQYF. The chain is built from TRBV2 and TRBJ2-5; 9 bases map to TRBD2. This CDR3 has 14 amino acids. The junction had 5 bases not matched to a gene; V was cut back by 7 bases and J by 2 bases. Germline-derived CDR1 and CDR2 are SNHLY and FYNNEI.

V usage is TRBV6-5 and J usage is TRBJ2-2; tentative D call: TRBD1 (5 bases). There are 13 residues in the CDR3. V was shortened by 10 bases and J by 2 bases, with 11 bases between the two germline ends. CDR1 and CDR2 from the germline V gene are MNHEY and SVGAGI. CDR3 amino acids: CAILDRNTGELFF. CDR3 coding DNA: TGTGCCATCCTAGACAGAAACACCGGGGAGCTGTTTTTT.

This clone has just a few counts. This chain joins TRBV5-1 and TRBJ2-3; D is unresolved. Trimming took 0 bases from V and 5 from J, leaving 10 bases between them. From germline, CDR1 is SGHRS and CDR2 YFSETQ. CDR3 length equals 14 residues. The CDR3 spells CASSLVRQGDTQYF. CDR3 in DNA: TGCGCCAGCAGCTTGGTGAGGCAAGGAGATACGCAGTATTTT.

This clone was recorded a few times. The chain recombines TRBV3-1 (or the pseudogene TRBV3-2) with TRBJ1-1, with 7 positions matching TRBD1. The CDR3 contains 16 residues. V shed 5 bases, J shed 4 bases, and the junction held 13 bases outside the gene matches. Per germline, CDR1 LGHDT and CDR2 YNNKEL (reference sequence). CDR3 loop: CASSFRQGGLGTEAFF. The CDR3 nucleotides read TGTGCCAGCAGCTTCAGACAGGGTGGGTTGGGCACTGAAGCTTTCTTT.

V gene TRBV24-1 combines with J gene TRBJ2-3; D unclear. Germline V gene sequence: CDR1 KGHDR, CDR2 SFDVKD. The CDR3 length is 12 residues. Trimming cost V 8 bases and J 0 bases, with 5 bases left between them. CDR3: CATNGSTDTQYF. The CDR3 DNA is TGTGCCACCAACGGGAGCACAGATACGCAGTATTTT.

This clone occurred a few times. V is TRBV2 and J is TRBJ1-6; TRBD1 matches at 12 bases. The V segment lost 6 bases and the J segment 10 bases; nucleotides outside the gene matches: 13. There are 17 residues in the CDR3. CDR1 and CDR2 (germline): SNHLY, FYNNEI. CDR3 bases: TGTGCCAGCAGGAGAGGGACAGGGGGCATCTATTGGTCACCCCTCCACTTT. Translation gives CASRRGTGGIYWSPLHF.

This clone occurred many times. The J gene is TRBJ1-6, the V gene TRBV2; D gene unclear. This CDR3 comprises 16 residues. Trimming removed 4 bases at V and 0 bases at J, with 10 bases between. Germline CDR1 SNHLY, CDR2 FYNNEI. CDR3 DNA sequence: TGTGCCAGCAGTGTTTTGGGCGTCTCCTATAATTCACCCCTCCACTTT. It encodes CASSVLGVSYNSPLHF.